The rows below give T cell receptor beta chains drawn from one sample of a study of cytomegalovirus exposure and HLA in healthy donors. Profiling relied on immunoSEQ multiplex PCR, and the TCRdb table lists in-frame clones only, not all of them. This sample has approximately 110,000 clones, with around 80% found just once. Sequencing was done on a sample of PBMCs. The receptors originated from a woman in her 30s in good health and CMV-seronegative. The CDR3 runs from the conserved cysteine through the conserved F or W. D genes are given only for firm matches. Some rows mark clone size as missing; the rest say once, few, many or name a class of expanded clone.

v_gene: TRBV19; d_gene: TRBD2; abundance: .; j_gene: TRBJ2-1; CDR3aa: CASSTEPSGSWEQFF; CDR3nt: TGTGCCAGTAGTACCGAACCTAGCGGGAGCTGGGAGCAGTTCTTC
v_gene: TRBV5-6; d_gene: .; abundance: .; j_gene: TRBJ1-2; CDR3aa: CASRLYRVLNYGYTF; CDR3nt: TGTGCCAGCAGATTATACAGGGTCCTTAACTATGGCTACACCTTC
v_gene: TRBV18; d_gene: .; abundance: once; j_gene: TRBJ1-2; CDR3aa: CASSPRETNYGYTF; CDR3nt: TGTGCCAGCTCACCAAGGGAGACTAACTATGGCTACACCTTC
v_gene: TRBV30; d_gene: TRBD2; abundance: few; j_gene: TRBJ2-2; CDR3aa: CAWSLLAELNTGELFF; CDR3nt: TGTGCCTGGAGTCTCCTAGCGGAACTGAACACCGGGGAGCTGTTTTTT
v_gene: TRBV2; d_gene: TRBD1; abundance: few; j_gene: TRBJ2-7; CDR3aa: CASSPQGFSSYEQYF; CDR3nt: TGTGCCAGCAGTCCACAGGGGTTCAGCTCCTACGAGCAGTACTTC
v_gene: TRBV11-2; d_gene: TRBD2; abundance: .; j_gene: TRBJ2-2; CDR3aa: CASSAQPLAGGGELFF; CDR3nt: TGTGCCAGCAGCGCACAACCCCTAGCGGGAGGGGGGGAGCTGTTTTTT
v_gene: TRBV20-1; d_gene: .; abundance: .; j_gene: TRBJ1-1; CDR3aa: CSTGLNTEAFF; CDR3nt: TGCAGTACAGGGTTGAACACTGAAGCTTTCTTT
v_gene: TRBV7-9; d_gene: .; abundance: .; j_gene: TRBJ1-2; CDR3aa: CASSRTETHYTF; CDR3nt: TGTGCCAGCAGCCGGACAGAGACCCACTACACCTTC
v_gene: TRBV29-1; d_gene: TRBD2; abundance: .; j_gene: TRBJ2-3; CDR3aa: CSTTSGRADTQYF; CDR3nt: TGCAGCACCACTAGCGGGAGGGCAGATACGCAGTATTTT
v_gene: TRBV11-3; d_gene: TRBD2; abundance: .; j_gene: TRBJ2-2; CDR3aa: CASSLSGSTGELFF; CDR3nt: TGTGCCAGCAGCTTAAGCGGGAGCACCGGGGAGCTGTTTTTT
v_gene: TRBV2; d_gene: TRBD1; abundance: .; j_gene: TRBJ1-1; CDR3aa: CASSRQGTVSTEAFF; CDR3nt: TGTGCCAGCAGTCGACAGGGAACCGTATCGACTGAAGCTTTCTTT
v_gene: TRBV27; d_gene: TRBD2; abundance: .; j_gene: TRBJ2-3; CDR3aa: CASSSRTSGTDTQYF; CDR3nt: TGTGCCAGCAGTTCCCGGACTAGCGGAACAGATACGCAGTATTTT
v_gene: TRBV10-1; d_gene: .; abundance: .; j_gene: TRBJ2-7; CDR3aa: CASSSGGRAGYEQYF; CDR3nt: TGCGCCAGCAGTTCCGGAGGGCGTGCCGGGTACGAGCAGTACTTC
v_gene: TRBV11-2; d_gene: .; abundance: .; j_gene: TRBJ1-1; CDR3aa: CASSLDRNTEAFF; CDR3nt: TGTGCCAGCAGCTTAGATAGGAACACTGAAGCTTTCTTT
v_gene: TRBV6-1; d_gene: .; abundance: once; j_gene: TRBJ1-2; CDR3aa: CASSERGGAVGYTF; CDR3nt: TGTGCCAGCAGTGAAAGAGGTGGGGCGGTTGGCTACACCTTC
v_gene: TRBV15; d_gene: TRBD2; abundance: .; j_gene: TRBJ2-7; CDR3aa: CATSRSAGVVDEQYF; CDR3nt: TGTGCCACCAGCAGATCGGCGGGAGTGGTCGACGAGCAGTACTTC
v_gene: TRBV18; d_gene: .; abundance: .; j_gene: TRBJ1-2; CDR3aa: CASSPRGGNYGYTF; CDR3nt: TGTGCCAGCTCACCTCGAGGGGGAAACTATGGCTACACCTTC
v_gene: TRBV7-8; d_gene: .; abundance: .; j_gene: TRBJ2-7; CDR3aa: CASSNEYEQYF; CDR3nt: TGTGCCAGCAGCAACGAGTACGAGCAGTACTTC